This TCR beta chain was sequenced for a study of T cell responses to AZD1222 COVID-19 vaccine. CDR1 and CDR2 from the germline V gene are SGHNT and YYREEE (reference sequence). This CDR3 contains 15 residues. V was trimmed by 0 bases and J by 1 base, leaving 10 bases between them. Data came from immunoSEQ multiplex PCR; TCRdb stores just in-frame clones and leaves some out. The table has roughly 120,000 clones, around nine tenths seen once. This sequence originates from an adult who received the AZD1222 COVID-19 vaccine. J is TRBJ1-1 and V is TRBV5-4; D perhaps matches TRBD1 (6 bases). The sequences come from peripheral blood, collected 28 days after the second AZD1222 dose. CDR3 sequence: CASSLVGQSNTEAFF. For the CDR3, the DNA is TGTGCCAGCAGCTTGGTTGGACAGTCGAACACTGAAGCTTTCTTT.